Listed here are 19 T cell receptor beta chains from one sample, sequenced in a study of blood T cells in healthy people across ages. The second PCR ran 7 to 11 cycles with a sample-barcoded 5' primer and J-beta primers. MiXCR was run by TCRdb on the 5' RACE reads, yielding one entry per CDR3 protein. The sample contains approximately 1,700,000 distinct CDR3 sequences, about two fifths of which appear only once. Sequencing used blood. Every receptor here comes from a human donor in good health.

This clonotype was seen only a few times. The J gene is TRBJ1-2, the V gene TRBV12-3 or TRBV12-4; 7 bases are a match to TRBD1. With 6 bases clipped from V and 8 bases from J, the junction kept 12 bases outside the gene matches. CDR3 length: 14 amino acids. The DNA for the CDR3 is TGTGCCAGCAGCTTACTTGAGGGGGCAGGGGGCTACACCTTC. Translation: CASSLLEGAGGYTF.

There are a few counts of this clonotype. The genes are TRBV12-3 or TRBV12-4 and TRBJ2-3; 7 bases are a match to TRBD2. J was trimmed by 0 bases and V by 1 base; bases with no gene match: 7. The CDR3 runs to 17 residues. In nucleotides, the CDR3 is TGTGCCAGCAGTTTAGGTTGGCTAGCGGCTAGCACAGATACGCAGTATTTT. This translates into CASSLGWLAASTDTQYF.

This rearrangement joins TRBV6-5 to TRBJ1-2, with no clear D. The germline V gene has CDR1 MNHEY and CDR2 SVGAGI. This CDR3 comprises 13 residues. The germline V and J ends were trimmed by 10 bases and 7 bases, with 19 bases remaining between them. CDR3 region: CATRRAAHSGYTF. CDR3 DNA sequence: TGTGCCACCCGTCGCGCTGCGCACAGTGGCTACACCTTC.

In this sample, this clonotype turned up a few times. DNA for the CDR3: TGCAGCGTTGATAAGGGACAGGGGGTTGATGGCTACACCTTC. This translates into CSVDKGQGVDGYTF. This sequence joins TRBV29-1 and TRBJ1-2; TRBD1 matches 11 bases. Germline CDR1 reads SQVTM; CDR2 reads ANQGSEA. V dropped 3 bases and J dropped 6; count of bases not matched to a gene: 6. CDR3 size: 14 residues.

CDR3 in amino acids: CASVSPWETQFF. The CDR3 DNA reads TGTGCCAGCGTCTCCCCTTGGGAGACCCAGTTCTTC. The chain employs TRBV3-1 and TRBJ2-5, with D perhaps TRBD2 (5 bases). The tail of the sequence fits TRBJ2-1 better, so the J call may be wrong. Germline V lookup: CDR1 LGHDT, CDR2 YNNKEL (reference sequence). The CDR3 extends over 12 amino acids.

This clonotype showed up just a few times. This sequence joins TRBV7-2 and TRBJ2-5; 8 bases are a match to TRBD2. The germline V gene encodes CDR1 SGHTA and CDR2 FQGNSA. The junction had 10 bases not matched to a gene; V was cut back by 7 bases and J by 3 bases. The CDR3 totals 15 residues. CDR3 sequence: CASTRIAGIKETQYF. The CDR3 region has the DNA TGTGCCAGCACCCGAATAGCGGGGATAAAAGAGACCCAGTACTTC.

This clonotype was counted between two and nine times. The CDR3 DNA is TGCGCCAGCAGCCAAGCTCCCCGGGAGACCCAGTACTTC. Protein sequence: CASSQAPRETQYF. The V gene is TRBV4-3, the J gene TRBJ2-5, with unresolved D. CDR3 length: 13 amino acids. The V gene's germline CDR1 is LGHNA and CDR2 YSLEER. Trimming took 1 base from V and 5 from J, leaving 8 bases between them.

The CDR3 protein is CASSLDWAGGQGNEQFF. CDR3 nucleotide sequence: TGTGCCAGCAGCTTAGATTGGGCGGGGGGCCAGGGAAATGAGCAGTTCTTC. The chain employs TRBV11-2 and TRBJ2-1; 8 nucleotides match TRBD2. There are 17 residues in the CDR3. Unmatched junction bases numbered 11, after V lost 0 bases and J lost 7 bases. Germline V gives CDR1 SGHAT, CDR2 FQNNGV.

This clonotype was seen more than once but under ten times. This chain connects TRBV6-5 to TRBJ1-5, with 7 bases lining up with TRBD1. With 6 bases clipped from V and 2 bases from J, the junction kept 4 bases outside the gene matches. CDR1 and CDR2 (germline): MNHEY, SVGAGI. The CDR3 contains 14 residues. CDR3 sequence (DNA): TGTGCCAGCAGGCGACAGGGCGGCAATCAGCCCCAGCATTTT. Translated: CASRRQGGNQPQHF.

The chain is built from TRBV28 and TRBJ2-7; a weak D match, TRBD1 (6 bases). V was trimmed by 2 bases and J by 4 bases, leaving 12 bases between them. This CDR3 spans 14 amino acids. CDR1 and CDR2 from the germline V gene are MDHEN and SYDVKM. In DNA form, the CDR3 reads TGTGCCAGCAGTTTACCTCAGGGGAGATACGAGCAGTACTTC. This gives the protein CASSLPQGRYEQYF.

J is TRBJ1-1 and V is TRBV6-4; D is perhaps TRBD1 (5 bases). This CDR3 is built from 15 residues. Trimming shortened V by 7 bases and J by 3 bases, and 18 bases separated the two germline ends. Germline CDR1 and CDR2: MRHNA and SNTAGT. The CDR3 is CASKPPKGVHTEAFF. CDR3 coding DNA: TGTGCCAGCAAACCCCCGAAAGGGGTCCACACTGAAGCTTTCTTT.

The chain's CDR3 is CASHRLGAGGDEQYF. The CDR3, as DNA: TGCGCCAGCCACAGGCTAGGAGCGGGGGGTGACGAGCAGTACTTC. This sequence joins TRBV5-1 and TRBJ2-7, with 9 bases that match TRBD2. Germline CDR1 and CDR2: SGHRS and YFSETQ. This CDR3 has 15 residues. V dropped 7 bases and J dropped 5; count of bases not matched to a gene: 13.

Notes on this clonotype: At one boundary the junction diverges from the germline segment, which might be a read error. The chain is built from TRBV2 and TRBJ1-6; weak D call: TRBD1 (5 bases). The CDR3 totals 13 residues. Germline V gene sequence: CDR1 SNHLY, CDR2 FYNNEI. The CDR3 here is CASQPGIGSPPHF. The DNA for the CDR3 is TGTGCCAGCCAGCCAGGGATCGGATCACCCCCCCACTTT.

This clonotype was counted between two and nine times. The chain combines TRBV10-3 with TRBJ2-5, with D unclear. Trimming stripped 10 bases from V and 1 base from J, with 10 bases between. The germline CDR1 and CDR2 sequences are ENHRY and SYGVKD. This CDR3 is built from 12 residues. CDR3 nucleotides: TGTGCCAAACCCGGGTTCCAAGAGACCCAGTACTTC. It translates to CAKPGFQETQYF.

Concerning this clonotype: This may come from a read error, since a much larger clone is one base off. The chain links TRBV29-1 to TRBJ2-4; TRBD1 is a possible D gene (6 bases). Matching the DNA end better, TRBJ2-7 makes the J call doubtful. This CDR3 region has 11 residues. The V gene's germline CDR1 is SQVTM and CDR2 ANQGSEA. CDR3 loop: CSGGHPYEQYF. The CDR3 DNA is TGCAGCGGGGGACATCCCTACGAGCAGTACTTC.

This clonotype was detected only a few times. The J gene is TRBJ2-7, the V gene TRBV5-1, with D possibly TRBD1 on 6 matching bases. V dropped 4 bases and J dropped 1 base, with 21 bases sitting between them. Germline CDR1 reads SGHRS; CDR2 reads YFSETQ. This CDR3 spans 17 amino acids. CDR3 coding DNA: TGCGCCAGCAGCCCGGATTCGGCAGGGGTGAAATCCTACGAGCAGTACTTC. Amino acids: CASSPDSAGVKSYEQYF.

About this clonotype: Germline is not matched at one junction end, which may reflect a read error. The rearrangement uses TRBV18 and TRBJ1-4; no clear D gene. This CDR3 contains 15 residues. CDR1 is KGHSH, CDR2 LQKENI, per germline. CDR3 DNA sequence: TGTGCCAGCCCACCCGCAACCCAAGCCGGTGAAAAACTGTTTTTT. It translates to CASPPATQAGEKLFF.

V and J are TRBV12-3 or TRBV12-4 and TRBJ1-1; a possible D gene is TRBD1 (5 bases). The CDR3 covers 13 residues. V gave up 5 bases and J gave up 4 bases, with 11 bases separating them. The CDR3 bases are TGTGCCAGCAGTAGCAGGGCCGGCACTGAAGCTTTCTTT. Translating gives CASSSRAGTEAFF.

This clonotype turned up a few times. The CDR3 protein is CASSYSRGRTLDTQYF. The CDR3 DNA reads TGTGCCAGCAGTTACTCGCGCGGCAGGACACTGGATACGCAGTATTTT. The chain has TRBV6-6 and TRBJ2-3; TRBD1 is a possible D gene (5 bases). This CDR3 is built from 16 residues. The germline V gene has CDR1 MNHNY and CDR2 SVGAGI (reference sequence). V was cut by 0 bases and J by 6 bases, with 16 bases left in between.